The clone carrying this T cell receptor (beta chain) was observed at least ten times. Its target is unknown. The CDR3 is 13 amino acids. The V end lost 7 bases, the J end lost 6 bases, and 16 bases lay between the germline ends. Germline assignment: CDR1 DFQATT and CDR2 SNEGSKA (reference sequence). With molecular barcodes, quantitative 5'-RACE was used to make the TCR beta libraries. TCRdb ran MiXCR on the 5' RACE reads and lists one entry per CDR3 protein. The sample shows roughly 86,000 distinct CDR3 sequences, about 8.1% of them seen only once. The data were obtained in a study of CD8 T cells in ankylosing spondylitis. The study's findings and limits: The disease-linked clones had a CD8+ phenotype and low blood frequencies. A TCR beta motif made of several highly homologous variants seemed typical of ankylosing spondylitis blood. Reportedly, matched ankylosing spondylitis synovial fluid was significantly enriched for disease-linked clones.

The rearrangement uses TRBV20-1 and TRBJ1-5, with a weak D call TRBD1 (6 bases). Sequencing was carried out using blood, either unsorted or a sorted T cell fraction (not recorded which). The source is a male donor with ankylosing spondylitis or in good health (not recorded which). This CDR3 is CSGRVGAGQPQHF. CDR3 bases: TGCAGTGGACGTGTGGGGGCCGGTCAGCCCCAGCATTTT.